In this sample, the clone carrying this T cell receptor beta chain turned up many times. No cell sorting was done before RNA was extracted from the tissue. This entry comes from a study of tumor and adjacent non-tumor tissue in lung cancer. TCRbeta libraries were built with three rounds of nested PCR, modified from ARM-PCR. From the multiplex PCR reads, TCRdb called clonotypes with MiXCR, one entry per CDR3 protein. The sample comprises about 68,000 distinct CDR3 sequences, about 60% of which are singletons, and 20% to 25% rests with the top ten. Germline trimming cut 5 bases from V and 0 bases from J; bases unmatched to any gene: 4. The CDR3 spans 16 residues.

The clonotype comes from a man between 50 and 59 years old with non-small cell lung cancer. The chain couples TRBV12-3 or TRBV12-4 to TRBJ2-7; 13 nucleotides align to TRBD2. Sequencing was done on a sample of lung tumor tissue. The CDR3 nucleotides are TGTGCCAGCAGTCAGGGACTAGCGGGGATCTCCTACGAGCAGTACTTC. Residues: CASSQGLAGISYEQYF.